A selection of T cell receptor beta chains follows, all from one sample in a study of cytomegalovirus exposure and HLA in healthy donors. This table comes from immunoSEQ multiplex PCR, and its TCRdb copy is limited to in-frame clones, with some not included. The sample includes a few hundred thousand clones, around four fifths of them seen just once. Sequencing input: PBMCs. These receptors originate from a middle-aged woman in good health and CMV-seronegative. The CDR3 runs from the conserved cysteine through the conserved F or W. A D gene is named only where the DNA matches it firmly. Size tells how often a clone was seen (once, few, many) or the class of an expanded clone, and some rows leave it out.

CDR3 DNA: TGTGCTAGCAGCTCTGGCCCGACAGGACAAGAGACCCAGTACTTC
CDR3 protein: CASSSGPTGQETQYF
J gene: TRBJ2-5
clone size: .
V gene: TRBV7-7
D gene: .

CDR3 DNA: TGTGCCAGCAGCCTCCGGGAGGCTGAAGCTTTCTTT
CDR3 protein: CASSLREAEAFF
J gene: TRBJ1-1
clone size: .
V gene: TRBV7-9
D gene: .

CDR3 DNA: TGTGCCAGCCTCGGAGGGGTTTACGAGCAGTACTTC
CDR3 protein: CASLGGVYEQYF
J gene: TRBJ2-7
clone size: .
V gene: TRBV2
D gene: .

CDR3 DNA: TGCGCCAGCAGCCAAGCCGACAGAACCACCGGGGAGCTGTTTTTT
CDR3 protein: CASSQADRTTGELFF
J gene: TRBJ2-2
clone size: .
V gene: TRBV4-1
D gene: .

CDR3 DNA: TGCGCCAGCAGCCAAGAATTGGGGGGGGGCTCGAGGTTACAGACGAACACTGAAGCTTTCTTT
CDR3 protein: CASSQELGGGSRLQTNTEAFF
J gene: TRBJ1-1
clone size: few
V gene: TRBV4-3
D gene: .

CDR3 DNA: TGCAGCGTCCTGACGAGGTTCTACGAGCAGTACTTC
CDR3 protein: CSVLTRFYEQYF
J gene: TRBJ2-7
clone size: .
V gene: TRBV29-1
D gene: .

CDR3 DNA: TGTGCCAGCAGCTTACCAGGGGACAATGAAAAACTGTTTTTT
CDR3 protein: CASSLPGDNEKLFF
J gene: TRBJ1-4
clone size: .
V gene: TRBV7-8
D gene: .

CDR3 DNA: TGCGCCAGCAGCCAAGTGGACAGGGGAATTAGCTATGGCTACACCTTC
CDR3 protein: CASSQVDRGISYGYTF
J gene: TRBJ1-2
clone size: .
V gene: TRBV4-1
D gene: TRBD1

CDR3 DNA: TGTGCCAGCAGCGTAGGAGGGACAGGGGGATCGGAGACCCAGTACTTC
CDR3 protein: CASSVGGTGGSETQYF
J gene: TRBJ2-5
clone size: .
V gene: TRBV9
D gene: TRBD1

CDR3 DNA: TGTGCCAGCGCGAAACCCTGGGACAGCTCCTACAATGAGCAGTTCTTC
CDR3 protein: CASAKPWDSSYNEQFF
J gene: TRBJ2-1
clone size: .
V gene: TRBV19
D gene: TRBD1

CDR3 DNA: TGTGCCAGCAGCTCACCGGGACACACCTACGAGCAGTACTTC
CDR3 protein: CASSSPGHTYEQYF
J gene: TRBJ2-7
clone size: .
V gene: TRBV7-9
D gene: .

CDR3 DNA: TGTGCTAGCAGCTTAGGCCGGGGGGGCCAAGAGACCCAGTACTTC
CDR3 protein: CASSLGRGGQETQYF
J gene: TRBJ2-5
clone size: once
V gene: TRBV7-7
D gene: TRBD2

CDR3 DNA: TGTGCCACCAGCAGAGATCGTGTACTAGCGGGGGGCGAGCAGTACTTC
CDR3 protein: CATSRDRVLAGGEQYF
J gene: TRBJ2-7
clone size: .
V gene: TRBV15
D gene: TRBD2

CDR3 DNA: TGTGCCAGCAACCAGGGGGCCATAGGCACCGGGGAGCTGTTTTTT
CDR3 protein: CASNQGAIGTGELFF
J gene: TRBJ2-2
clone size: .
V gene: TRBV6-1
D gene: TRBD1

CDR3 DNA: TGTGCCAGCAGTTTTAGGTCCGGGGGGCGCACAGATACGCAGTATTTT
CDR3 protein: CASSFRSGGRTDTQYF
J gene: TRBJ2-3
clone size: .
V gene: TRBV27
D gene: .

CDR3 DNA: TGTGCCAGCAGTCGCGAACAGGGGAACACTGAAGCTTTCTTT
CDR3 protein: CASSREQGNTEAFF
J gene: TRBJ1-1
clone size: .
V gene: TRBV27
D gene: .

CDR3 DNA: TGTGCCAGCAGCTTAGAGAAACAAGAGACCCAGTACTTC
CDR3 protein: CASSLEKQETQYF
J gene: TRBJ2-5
clone size: .
V gene: TRBV7-3
D gene: .

CDR3 DNA: TGCGCCAGCAGCCCGGATAGCAGAACCACCGGGGAGCTGTTTTTT
CDR3 protein: CASSPDSRTTGELFF
J gene: TRBJ2-2
clone size: once
V gene: TRBV5-1
D gene: .

CDR3 DNA: TGTGCCAGCAGTGAGCTGGGACAGGGGGCGTTAGGCTACACCTTC
CDR3 protein: CASSELGQGALGYTF
J gene: TRBJ1-2
clone size: .
V gene: TRBV6-1
D gene: TRBD1

CDR3 DNA: TGTGCCAGCAGTCAGGGCAGCAATCAGCCCCAGCATTTT
CDR3 protein: CASSQGSNQPQHF
J gene: TRBJ1-5
clone size: few
V gene: TRBV6-6
D gene: .

CDR3 DNA: TGTGCCAGCCGGGGTAGCACAGATACGCAGTATTTT
CDR3 protein: CASRGSTDTQYF
J gene: TRBJ2-3
clone size: .
V gene: TRBV6-6
D gene: .

CDR3 DNA: TGTGCCAGCAGCGGGACAGGCATGAACACTGAAGCTTTCTTT
CDR3 protein: CASSGTGMNTEAFF
J gene: TRBJ1-1
clone size: .
V gene: TRBV6-1
D gene: TRBD1

CDR3 DNA: TGTGCCAGCAGTGAAAGGAGCGGCGGCTACACCTTC
CDR3 protein: CASSERSGGYTF
J gene: TRBJ1-2
clone size: .
V gene: TRBV2
D gene: .

CDR3 DNA: TGTGCCAGCAGCTCCCTGTCTGGGACTGTCTATGGCTACACCTTC
CDR3 protein: CASSSLSGTVYGYTF
J gene: TRBJ1-2
clone size: once
V gene: TRBV7-8
D gene: .

CDR3 DNA: TGCGCCAGCAGCCAGGACGGGACTAGCGGGCGAGAGCAGTACTTC
CDR3 protein: CASSQDGTSGREQYF
J gene: TRBJ2-7
clone size: few
V gene: TRBV4-3
D gene: TRBD2

CDR3 DNA: TGTGCCTGGAGTAAGGGGGGGGCCGTCAATGAGCAGTTCTTC
CDR3 protein: CAWSKGGAVNEQFF
J gene: TRBJ2-1
clone size: .
V gene: TRBV30
D gene: .

CDR3 DNA: TGTGCCAGCAGTTTGGGGGGGTTAACTACCGGGGAGCTGTTTTTT
CDR3 protein: CASSLGGLTTGELFF
J gene: TRBJ2-2
clone size: .
V gene: TRBV27
D gene: TRBD2

CDR3 DNA: TGTGCCAGCAGTCGTCCGACAGGCGGGGAGCAGTACTTC
CDR3 protein: CASSRPTGGEQYF
J gene: TRBJ2-7
clone size: .
V gene: TRBV27
D gene: .

CDR3 DNA: TGTGCCAGCAGAGAAGACCTAGCGGGGAGCTCCTACAATGAGCAGTTCTTC
CDR3 protein: CASREDLAGSSYNEQFF
J gene: TRBJ2-1
clone size: few
V gene: TRBV6-1
D gene: TRBD2

CDR3 DNA: TGTGCCAGCAGCTCGACAGGGAACAATCAGCCCCAGCATTTT
CDR3 protein: CASSSTGNNQPQHF
J gene: TRBJ1-5
clone size: once
V gene: TRBV11-2
D gene: TRBD1

CDR3 DNA: TGCGCCAGCAGCTTGGTAGGGGCCCAAGAGACCCAGTACTTC
CDR3 protein: CASSLVGAQETQYF
J gene: TRBJ2-5
clone size: .
V gene: TRBV5-1
D gene: .

CDR3 DNA: TGTGCCAGCAGCGAGCGGGGGCCGGGGACTGAAGCTTTCTTT
CDR3 protein: CASSERGPGTEAFF
J gene: TRBJ1-1
clone size: .
V gene: TRBV9
D gene: .

CDR3 DNA: TGCGCCAGCAGCACCGGGACAGCGGCTTCACCCCTCCACTTT
CDR3 protein: CASSTGTAASPLHF
J gene: TRBJ1-6
clone size: .
V gene: TRBV4-1
D gene: TRBD1

CDR3 DNA: TGTGCCAGCAGTGATGACAGAAGTATATCCTACGAGCAGTACTTC
CDR3 protein: CASSDDRSISYEQYF
J gene: TRBJ2-7
clone size: .
V gene: TRBV2
D gene: .

CDR3 DNA: TGTGCCAGTAGCCCGGGGGGAGGACAGACCCAGTACTTC
CDR3 protein: CASSPGGGQTQYF
J gene: TRBJ2-5
clone size: .
V gene: TRBV19
D gene: TRBD2

CDR3 DNA: TGTGCCAGCTCACCACGGACAGGGGGCGCGTCCGGGGAGCTGTTTTTT
CDR3 protein: CASSPRTGGASGELFF
J gene: TRBJ2-2
clone size: .
V gene: TRBV18
D gene: TRBD1

CDR3 DNA: TGTGCCAGCGTCCCACTAGCGGGGGGGCTAGATACGCAGTATTTT
CDR3 protein: CASVPLAGGLDTQYF
J gene: TRBJ2-3
clone size: .
V gene: TRBV28
D gene: TRBD2

CDR3 DNA: TGTGCCAGCAGCTTAACCGGCGGGCGGGGGGGAAGGAATACGCAGTATTTT
CDR3 protein: CASSLTGGRGGRNTQYF
J gene: TRBJ2-3
clone size: .
V gene: TRBV7-3
D gene: TRBD2

CDR3 DNA: TGTGCCTGGATGCCAGCGAACACCGGGGAGCTGTTTTTT
CDR3 protein: CAWMPANTGELFF
J gene: TRBJ2-2
clone size: .
V gene: TRBV30
D gene: .

CDR3 DNA: TGTGCCAGCAGCGTAGCTAGCGGGGGGACGAATGAGCAGTTCTTC
CDR3 protein: CASSVASGGTNEQFF
J gene: TRBJ2-1
clone size: .
V gene: TRBV9
D gene: TRBD2

CDR3 DNA: TGTGCCAGCAGCTTAGGGGCAGGGCCCTACGAGCAGTACTTC
CDR3 protein: CASSLGAGPYEQYF
J gene: TRBJ2-7
clone size: .
V gene: TRBV7-8
D gene: .

CDR3 DNA: TGTGCCAGCAAGGCCAGCGGGGGGAACACCGGGGAGCTGTTTTTT
CDR3 protein: CASKASGGNTGELFF
J gene: TRBJ2-2
clone size: .
V gene: TRBV6-5
D gene: TRBD2

CDR3 DNA: TGCGCCAGCAGCACTGGGGACAGGGGGCCCACCGGGGAGCTGTTTTTT
CDR3 protein: CASSTGDRGPTGELFF
J gene: TRBJ2-2
clone size: .
V gene: TRBV5-1
D gene: TRBD1

CDR3 DNA: TGTGCCAGCACACAGGGTCCCTCCTACGAGCAGTACTTC
CDR3 protein: CASTQGPSYEQYF
J gene: TRBJ2-7
clone size: .
V gene: TRBV6-1
D gene: .

CDR3 DNA: TGCGCCAGCAGCCAAGAGCCGGACAATGAGCAGTTCTTC
CDR3 protein: CASSQEPDNEQFF
J gene: TRBJ2-1
clone size: .
V gene: TRBV4-1
D gene: .

CDR3 DNA: TGCGCCAGCAATTCAGGTGCCTCCTACGAGCAGTACTTC
CDR3 protein: CASNSGASYEQYF
J gene: TRBJ2-7
clone size: .
V gene: TRBV5-1
D gene: .

CDR3 DNA: TGTGCCAGCAGTTACTCCCTACAGGGGGCCACTGAAGCTTTCTTT
CDR3 protein: CASSYSLQGATEAFF
J gene: TRBJ1-1
clone size: once
V gene: TRBV6-5
D gene: TRBD1

CDR3 DNA: TGTGCCAGCAGCTTGAGTATGTCCGGGGAGCTGTTTTTT
CDR3 protein: CASSLSMSGELFF
J gene: TRBJ2-2
clone size: .
V gene: TRBV13
D gene: .

CDR3 DNA: TGTGCCAGCAGCTTAGAGTCAGGGTGGTACAATGAGCAGTTCTTC
CDR3 protein: CASSLESGWYNEQFF
J gene: TRBJ2-1
clone size: .
V gene: TRBV7-8
D gene: .

CDR3 DNA: TGTGCCAGCTCACCGCAGGGGGCTTGGAACTATGGCTACACCTTC
CDR3 protein: CASSPQGAWNYGYTF
J gene: TRBJ1-2
clone size: .
V gene: TRBV18
D gene: TRBD1

CDR3 DNA: TGTGCCAGCAGCTTTTTCAAGGGGGAGCAGTACTTC
CDR3 protein: CASSFFKGEQYF
J gene: TRBJ2-5
clone size: .
V gene: TRBV7-2
D gene: .

CDR3 DNA: TGTGCCAGCAGCCTCCGGGACAATCCCGGGGAGCAGTACTTC
CDR3 protein: CASSLRDNPGEQYF
J gene: TRBJ2-7
clone size: .
V gene: TRBV5-4
D gene: .

CDR3 DNA: TGCGCCAGCAGGTACAGGGGGACCACTAATGAAAAACTGTTTTTT
CDR3 protein: CASRYRGTTNEKLFF
J gene: TRBJ1-4
clone size: few
V gene: TRBV5-1
D gene: TRBD1